This T cell receptor (beta chain) was observed in a study of spatial heterogeneity in lung cancer. Time point meaning: blood at routine non-recurrence follow-up after resection. The CDR3 is 15 residues long. V dropped 4 bases and J dropped 2 bases, with 14 bases sitting between them. Germline V gene data show CDR1 as MNHEY and CDR2 as SVGEGT. In this sample, this clonotype turned up many times. TCRdb reanalysed the 5' RACE reads using MiXCR and keeps one entry per CDR3 protein. The table shows 45,000 to 55,000 distinct CDR3 sequences, with approximately 10% occurring only once. This sample comprised PBMCs, obtained at follow-up. The receptor comes from a male donor with early-stage non-small cell lung cancer. The V gene is TRBV6-2 or TRBV6-3, the J gene TRBJ1-1; no firm D call. CDR3 in DNA: TGTGCCAGCAGTTTAGCTACCGGATACAACACTGAAGCTTTCTTT. Protein sequence: CASSLATGYNTEAFF.